The 23 T cell receptor beta chains below all came from one sample that was sequenced in a study of identical twins. Each CDR3 protein gets one entry after TCRdb re-called the 5' RACE reads with MiXCR. The table has roughly 700,000 distinct CDR3 sequences, 8.6% seen once. This same sample was also part of a study on yellow fever vaccine responses in identical twins.

Sequences were obtained from PBMCs. The receptors shown here come from a woman under 30 in good health.

The sample holds many counts of this clonotype. The V call is TRBV24-1, the J call TRBJ2-2; D uncertain. Trimming left V 6 bases short and J 1 base short, with 8 bases between. The CDR3 spans 14 residues. CDR1 is KGHDR and CDR2 is SFDVKD in the germline V gene. The CDR3 DNA is TGTGCCACCAGTACCGGAAGGAACACCGGGGAGCTGTTTTTT. This encodes CATSTGRNTGELFF.

The chain uses TRBV27 and TRBJ2-3, with TRBD2 matching 13 bases. This CDR3 comprises 17 residues. J gave up 5 bases and V 10 bases, and 15 bases lay outside the gene matches. The germline gives CDR1 MNHEY, CDR2 SMNVEV (reference sequence). The CDR3 DNA reads TGTGCCATCCTCCTATGGTCGGGACTAGCGGGACGAGATACGCAGTATTTT. This sequence encodes CAILLWSGLAGRDTQYF.

In its sample, this clonotype was seen many times. The chain couples TRBV29-1 to TRBJ2-7; D perhaps matches TRBD2 (5 bases). CDR3 length: 15 residues. Germline CDR1 SQVTM, CDR2 ANQGSEA. The V and J ends lost 0 bases and 2 bases respectively, with 14 bases between them. The CDR3 loop reads CSVEDRAGGTYEQYF. The CDR3 DNA reads TGCAGCGTTGAAGATCGAGCAGGAGGAACCTACGAGCAGTACTTC.

This chain links TRBV28 with TRBJ1-1; D is undetermined. The germline V and J ends were trimmed by 3 bases and 4 bases, with 15 bases remaining between them. The CDR3 has 15 residues. The germline V gene encodes CDR1 MDHEN and CDR2 SYDVKM. Here the CDR3 reads CASSFPGSRVTEAFF. CDR3 bases: TGTGCCAGCAGTTTCCCCGGGTCCCGTGTCACTGAAGCTTTCTTT.

The chain is built from TRBV20-1 and TRBJ2-7; D is possibly TRBD1 (5 bases). Trimming removed 5 bases from V and 0 bases from J, with 17 bases in between. Germline V gene data show CDR1 as DFQATT and CDR2 as SNEGSKA (reference sequence). The CDR3 runs to 15 residues. The CDR3 DNA reads TGCAGTGCTCGACAGAGACACCTAAGCTCCTACGAGCAGTACTTC. Translating it yields CSARQRHLSSYEQYF.

The chain links TRBV4-1 to TRBJ2-7; D is perhaps TRBD1 (5 bases). Trimming removed 0 bases at V and 2 bases at J, with 23 bases between. The CDR3 runs to 19 residues. Germline CDR1 MGHRA, CDR2 YSYEKL. The CDR3 is CASSQDKVGVGRKTYEQYF. DNA of the CDR3: TGCGCCAGCAGCCAAGACAAAGTAGGGGTTGGTCGGAAAACCTACGAGCAGTACTTC.

The CDR3 loop is CASSQEAGGPSYEQYF. CDR3 DNA sequence: TGCGCCAGCAGCCAGGAAGCGGGAGGGCCCTCCTACGAGCAGTACTTC. The chain uses TRBV4-3 and TRBJ2-7; 10 nucleotides agree with TRBD2. This CDR3 region has 16 residues. V lost 3 bases, J lost 0 bases, and 5 bases stayed unmatched. The germline V gene has CDR1 LGHNA and CDR2 YSLEER.

This clonotype was seen a handful of times. This chain uses TRBV20-1 with TRBJ2-5; 8 bases map to TRBD1. Germline V gene data show CDR1 as DFQATT and CDR2 as SNEGSKA (reference sequence). The CDR3 length is 13 residues. V shed 3 bases, J shed 4 bases, and the junction held 4 bases outside the gene matches. CDR3: CSARWQGAETQYF. DNA for the CDR3: TGCAGTGCTAGGTGGCAGGGGGCAGAGACCCAGTACTTC.

The chain combines TRBV28 with TRBJ2-2; D is uncertain. This CDR3 spans 13 amino acids. Trimming took off 3 bases at V and 4 bases at J, with 6 bases between the two ends. CDR1 MDHEN and CDR2 SYDVKM come from the germline V gene. The CDR3: CASSFQRTGELFF. CDR3 bases: TGTGCCAGCAGTTTCCAGCGCACCGGGGAGCTGTTTTTT.

This rearrangement joins TRBV28 to TRBJ2-1; 9 bases are shared with TRBD1. V lost 2 bases to trimming and J lost 4 bases; unmatched junction nucleotides: 9. The CDR3 loop spans 17 amino acids. Germline V gene data show CDR1 as MDHEN and CDR2 as SYDVKM. CDR3 nucleotide sequence: TGTGCCAGCAGTTTAACCCGGACAGGGGCCATATACAATGAGCAGTTCTTC. This translates into CASSLTRTGAIYNEQFF.

As concerns this clonotype: A read error may be the cause here, since a much bigger clone is one base away. The chain carries TRBV12-3 or TRBV12-4 and TRBJ2-7; possible D gene TRBD1, 5 bases. V was cut by 4 bases and J by 3 bases, with 22 bases left in between. CDR3 length equals 17 residues. The CDR3 bases are TGTGCCAGCAGTTGGTCCCGCCCAGGGTATCGGAACTACGAGCAGTACTTC. Translation: CASSWSRPGYRNYEQYF.

This clonotype has at least ten counts. The rearrangement uses TRBV5-1 and TRBJ2-5; TRBD2 is a possible D gene (5 bases). The V and J ends lost 6 bases and 4 bases respectively, with 13 bases between them. CDR1 and CDR2 from the germline V gene are SGHRS and YFSETQ. This CDR3 is 13 amino acids long. The CDR3 DNA follows: TGCGCCAGCAACCGGGGATGGTTAGAGACCCAGTACTTC. It is translated as CASNRGWLETQYF.

The rearrangement links TRBV10-3 to TRBJ2-4, with a tentative D call TRBD1 (5 bases). Germline CDR1 and CDR2: ENHRY and SYGVKD. V shed 0 bases and J shed 12 bases, with 15 bases lying between them. The CDR3 consists of 14 residues. CDR3 coding DNA: TGTGCCATCAGTGAGTCGGCAGGGTCCTACGCTCAGTACTTC. Its translation: CAISESAGSYAQYF.

This clonotype was counted a few times. The chain couples TRBV3-1 to TRBJ2-1; no definite D call. Germline V gene sequence: CDR1 LGHDT, CDR2 YNNKEL (reference sequence). Between the trimmed V and J ends, which lost 0 bases and 7 bases, there was a span of 7 bases. This CDR3 comprises 13 residues. The CDR3 spells CASSQDMWNEQFF. The CDR3 DNA reads as TGTGCCAGCAGCCAAGATATGTGGAATGAGCAGTTCTTC.

The gene calls are TRBV7-2 and TRBJ2-7; 14 bases agree with TRBD2. After removal of 1 base from V and 4 bases from J, the junction contained 6 bases not matched to a gene. The CDR3 length is 17 residues. Per germline, CDR1 SGHTA and CDR2 FQGNSA. This chain's CDR3 is CASSLGGLAGARYEQYF. The CDR3 DNA sequence: TGTGCCAGCAGCTTAGGGGGACTAGCGGGAGCTAGATACGAGCAGTACTTC.

V is TRBV7-9 and J is TRBJ2-5; D call uncertain. The V end was cut by 3 bases, the J end by 4 bases, with 9 bases between. The length of the CDR3 is 13 residues. CDR1 SEHNR and CDR2 FQNEAQ come from the germline V gene (reference sequence). The CDR3 region has the DNA TGTGCCAGCAGCTTGCCGATGCGAGAGACCCAGTACTTC. Amino acid sequence: CASSLPMRETQYF.

The V gene is TRBV19, the J gene TRBJ2-1; D possibly corresponds to TRBD2 (5 bases). Germline V CDR1 and CDR2: LNHDA, SQIVND (reference sequence). The CDR3 is 14 residues long. V was pared by 3 bases and J by 9 bases, with 15 bases between. CDR3 nucleotides: TGTGCCAGTAGTATGGTTAGAGGGTCTAGTGAGCAGTTCTTC. This encodes CASSMVRGSSEQFF.

The gene calls are TRBV20-1 and TRBJ2-3; tentatively, D is TRBD2 (6 bases). Germline V gene sequence: CDR1 DFQATT, CDR2 SNEGSKA (reference sequence). This CDR3 is built from 16 residues. V dropped 4 bases and J dropped 1 base, with 18 bases sitting between them. The CDR3 nucleotides are TGCAGTGCTATAAAAAGACCGCGGGAAGGCACAGATACGCAGTATTTT. Translation gives CSAIKRPREGTDTQYF.

This rearrangement joins TRBV6-1 to TRBJ2-2, with TRBD1 matching over 9 bases. This CDR3 comprises 15 residues. With 6 bases clipped from V and 4 bases from J, the junction kept 6 bases outside the gene matches. The germline CDR1 and CDR2 sequences are MNHNS and SASEGT. Here the CDR3 reads CASRPGTGFTGELFF. The CDR3 DNA reads TGTGCCAGCAGGCCCGGGACAGGGTTCACCGGGGAGCTGTTTTTT.

The genes are TRBV3-1 and TRBJ2-7, with no clear D. Per germline, CDR1 LGHDT and CDR2 YNNKEL (reference sequence). The CDR3 is 15 amino acids. The V and J ends lost 2 bases and 0 bases respectively, with 11 bases between them. CDR3 in amino acids: CASSQNAQSSYEQYF. The CDR3 DNA follows: TGTGCCAGCAGCCAAAACGCCCAGAGCTCCTACGAGCAGTACTTC.

This chain connects TRBV10-3 to TRBJ2-7; 8 bases match TRBD1. CDR3 length: 13 amino acids. V lost 6 bases, J lost 2 bases, and 3 bases stayed unmatched. Germline V gene lookup returns CDR1 ENHRY and CDR2 SYGVKD. The CDR3 bases are TGTGCCATCAGGACAGGGGAGACCTACGAGCAGTACTTC. Its protein product is CAIRTGETYEQYF.

A few counts support this clonotype. The CDR3 spells CASSHDGGRTGELFF. CDR3 DNA: TGCGCCAGCAGCCACGACGGCGGGCGTACCGGGGAGCTGTTTTTT. The rearrangement joins TRBV5-1 to TRBJ2-2; D is possibly TRBD2 (5 bases). Per the germline V gene, CDR1 is SGHRS and CDR2 is YFSETQ. Trimming shortened V by 4 bases and J by 5 bases, and 15 bases separated the two germline ends. The CDR3 has 15 amino acids.

This clonotype was seen only a few times. The genes are TRBV6-7 and TRBJ2-5; TRBD1 is a possible D gene (6 bases). TRBV6-7 carries the ORF label, with uncertain function. V shed 4 bases and J shed 1 base, with 13 bases lying between them. The CDR3 totals 15 residues. CDR3 nucleotide sequence: TGTGCCAGCAGTTCGACAGGAGTAACCCAAGAGACCCAGTACTTC. Its protein product is CASSSTGVTQETQYF.